This T cell receptor beta chain was obtained from a study of persistence of HIV-infected CD4 T cells. Study results and limitations: Degenerate expanded CDR3beta sequences were enriched among CMV- and Gag-responding cells.

The trim removed 3 bases at V and 4 bases at J, leaving 14 bases unmatched. The CDR3 covers 17 residues. Germline assignment: CDR1 SGHRS and CDR2 YFSETQ. A remark on this clone: Its antigen is still unknown.

This was the immunoSEQ version 4 assay in survey mode. TCRdb keeps only in-frame clones here, not all; method: immunoSEQ multiplex PCR. The sample includes 6,000 to 8,500 clones, roughly three quarters of them seen just once. The stimulus was lysate of CMV-infected fibroblasts, 10 ug/mL. CD4+ T cells upregulating both CD40 ligand and CD69 were sorted as responding cells. The chain joins TRBV5-1 to TRBJ2-3, with 7 bases fitting TRBD1. The starting material was CD4+ T cells sorted from PBMCs after roughly 17-hour stimulation, obtained from a patient who received antiretroviral therapy. The sequence came from an adult woman with HIV who was CMV-seropositive. As DNA, the CDR3 is TGCGCCAGCAGCTCGCCTGGGAAGATAGGGGGCCCAGATACGCAGTATTTT. It is translated as CASSSPGKIGGPDTQYF.